The present T cell receptor (beta chain) was sequenced within a study of blood T cells in healthy people across ages. The CDR3 consists of 15 residues. Germline-derived CDR1 and CDR2 are MNHEY and SMNVEV (reference sequence). Study findings and constraints: Naive T cell percentage showed a strong correlation with TCR beta diversity.

As for this clonotype: Its antigen remains unidentified.

Primers used in a second PCR of about 6 to 11 cycles were a sample-barcoded 5' primer and a J-beta primer mix. The authors tagged each cDNA molecule using a template-switch adaptor with 12 random nucleotides. TCRdb reprocessed the 5' RACE reads with MiXCR, giving one entry per CDR3 protein. The sample has approximately 1,000,000 distinct CDR3 sequences, around 43% seen once; the top ten hold under 20%. This sequence joins TRBV27 and TRBJ2-4, with 9 bases fitting TRBD2. The J call may not be correct, given that the DNA end is closer to TRBJ2-7. The TCR was taken from a woman aged 60-70 years in good health. Sequenced sample: blood. The CDR3 region has the DNA TGTGCCAGCAGTTTATCGACTAGCGGAACCTACGAGCAGTACTTC. Amino acid sequence: CASSLSTSGTYEQYF.